These T cell receptor beta chains were read from a single sample in a study of cytomegalovirus exposure and HLA in healthy donors. This table comes from immunoSEQ multiplex PCR, and its TCRdb copy is limited to in-frame clones, with some not included. The sample has 150,000 to 200,000 clones, 68% seen once; the top ten hold less than 1.5%. The sample comprised PBMCs. The source of these receptors is a man between 45 and 60 years old in good health and CMV-seronegative. CDR3s leave out the opening cysteine and the closing phenylalanine or tryptophan. The order of the fields is V gene, CDR3 length, CDR3 protein.

TRBV2 11 ASLEVRTGAPF
TRBV5-4 13 ASSKDRPTRETQY
TRBV11-2 12 ASSLGQGNSPLH
TRBV18 15 ASSPDKTGSSGNTIY
TRBV9 12 ASSAQGLNEKLF
TRBV23-1 13 ASSQSSQGTYEQY
TRBV6-4 15 ASPDRGTRYSNQPQH
TRBV5-6 12 ASSWGQGNQPQH
TRBV2 11 ASGGQRDSPLH
TRBV5-6 11 ASNYAGQAEQY
TRBV28 14 ASSSPTGGSYNEQF
TRBV7-8 11 ASSYRRNTEAF
TRBV2 13 ASSQQGPGREKLF